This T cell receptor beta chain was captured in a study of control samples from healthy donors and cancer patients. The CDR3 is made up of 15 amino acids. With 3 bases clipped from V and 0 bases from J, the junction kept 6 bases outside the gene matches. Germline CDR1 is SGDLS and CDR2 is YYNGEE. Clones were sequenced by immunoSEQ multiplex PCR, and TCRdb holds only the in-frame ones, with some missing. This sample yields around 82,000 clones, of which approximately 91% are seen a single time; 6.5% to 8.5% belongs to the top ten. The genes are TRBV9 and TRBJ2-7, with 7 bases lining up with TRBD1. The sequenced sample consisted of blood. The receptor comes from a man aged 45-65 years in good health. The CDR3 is CASSGSGQSSYEQYF. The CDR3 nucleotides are TGTGCCAGCAGCGGGTCGGGACAGAGCTCCTACGAGCAGTACTTC.